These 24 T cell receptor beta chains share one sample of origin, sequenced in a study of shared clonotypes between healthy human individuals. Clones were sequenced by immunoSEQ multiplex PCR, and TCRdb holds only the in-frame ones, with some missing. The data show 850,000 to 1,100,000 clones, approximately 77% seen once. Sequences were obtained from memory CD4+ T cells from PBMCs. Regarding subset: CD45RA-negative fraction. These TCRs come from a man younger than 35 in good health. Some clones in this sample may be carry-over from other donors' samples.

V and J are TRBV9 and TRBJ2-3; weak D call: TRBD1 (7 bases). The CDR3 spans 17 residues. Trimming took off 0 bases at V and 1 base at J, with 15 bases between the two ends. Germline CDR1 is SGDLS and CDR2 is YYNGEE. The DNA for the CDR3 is TGTGCCAGCAGCGTAGTTTCAGGGGGGTCTCGCACAGATACGCAGTATTTT. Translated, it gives CASSVVSGGSRTDTQYF.

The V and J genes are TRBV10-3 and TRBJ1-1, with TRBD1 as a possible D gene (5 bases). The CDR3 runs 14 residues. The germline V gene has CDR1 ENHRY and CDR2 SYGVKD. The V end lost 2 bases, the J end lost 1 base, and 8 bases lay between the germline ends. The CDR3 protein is CAISEGGGNTEAFF. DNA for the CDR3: TGTGCCATCAGTGAGGGCGGGGGGAACACTGAAGCTTTCTTT.

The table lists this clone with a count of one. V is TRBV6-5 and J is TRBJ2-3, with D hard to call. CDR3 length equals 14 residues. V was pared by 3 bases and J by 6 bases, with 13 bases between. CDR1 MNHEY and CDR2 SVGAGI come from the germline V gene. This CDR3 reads CASSYGFGSDTQYF. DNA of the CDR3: TGTGCCAGCAGTTATGGTTTCGGGTCGGATACGCAGTATTTT.

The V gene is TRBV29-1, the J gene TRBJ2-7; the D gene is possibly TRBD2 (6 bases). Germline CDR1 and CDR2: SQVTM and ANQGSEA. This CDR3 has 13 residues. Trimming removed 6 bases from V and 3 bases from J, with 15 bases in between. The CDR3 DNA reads TGCAGCGTCGTCACCGGGACTGACTACGAGCAGTACTTC. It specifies CSVVTGTDYEQYF.

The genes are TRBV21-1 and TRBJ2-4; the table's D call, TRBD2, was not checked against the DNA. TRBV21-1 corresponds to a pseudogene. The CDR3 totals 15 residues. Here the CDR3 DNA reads TGTGCCAGCAGCAATTCGGGGGATGGCAAAAACATTCAGTACTTC. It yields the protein CASSNSGDGKNIQYF.

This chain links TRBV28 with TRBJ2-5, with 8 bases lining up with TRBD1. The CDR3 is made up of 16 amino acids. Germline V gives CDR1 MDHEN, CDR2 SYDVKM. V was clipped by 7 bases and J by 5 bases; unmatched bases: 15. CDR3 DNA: TGTGCCAGCAAGGTGGGCGGGGACAGGAATTGGGAGACCCAGTACTTC. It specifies CASKVGGDRNWETQYF.

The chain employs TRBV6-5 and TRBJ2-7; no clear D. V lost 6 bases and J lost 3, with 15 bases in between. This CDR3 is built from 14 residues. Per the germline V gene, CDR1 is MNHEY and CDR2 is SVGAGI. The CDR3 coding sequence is TGTGCCAGCAGCCTAACTGTAGGTGGCTACGAGCAGTACTTC. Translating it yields CASSLTVGGYEQYF.

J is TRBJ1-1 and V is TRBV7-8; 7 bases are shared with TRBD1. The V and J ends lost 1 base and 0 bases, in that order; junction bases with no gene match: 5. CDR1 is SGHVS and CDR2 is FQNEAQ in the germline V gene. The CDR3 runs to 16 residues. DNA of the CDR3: TGTGCCAGCAGCTTAGGCCGCAGGGGGATGAACACTGAAGCTTTCTTT. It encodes CASSLGRRGMNTEAFF. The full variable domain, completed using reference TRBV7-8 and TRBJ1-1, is GAGVSQSPRYKVAKRGQDVALRCDPISGHVSLFWYQQALGQGPEFLTYFQNEAQLDKSGLPSDRFFAERPEGSVSTLKIQRTQQEDSAVYLCASSLGRRGMNTEAFFGQGTRLTVV.

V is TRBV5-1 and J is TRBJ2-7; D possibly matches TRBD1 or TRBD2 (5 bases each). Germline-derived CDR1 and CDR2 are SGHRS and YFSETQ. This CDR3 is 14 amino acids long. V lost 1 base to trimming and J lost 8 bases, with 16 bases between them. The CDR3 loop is CASSLRGQAEKQYF. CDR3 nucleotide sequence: TGCGCCAGCAGCTTGCGGGGCCAAGCGGAAAAGCAGTACTTC.

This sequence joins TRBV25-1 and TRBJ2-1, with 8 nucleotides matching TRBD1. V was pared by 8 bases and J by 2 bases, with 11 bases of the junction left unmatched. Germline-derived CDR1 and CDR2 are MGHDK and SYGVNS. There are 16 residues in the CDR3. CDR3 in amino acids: CASSRQGSGTYNEQFF. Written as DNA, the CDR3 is TGTGCCAGCTCAAGACAGGGGTCGGGCACCTACAATGAGCAGTTCTTC.

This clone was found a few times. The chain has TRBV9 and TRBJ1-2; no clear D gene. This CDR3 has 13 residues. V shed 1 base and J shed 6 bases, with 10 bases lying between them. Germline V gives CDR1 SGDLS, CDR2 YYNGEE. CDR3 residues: CASSVSPKDGYTF. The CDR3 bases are TGTGCCAGCAGCGTATCCCCCAAGGATGGCTACACCTTC.

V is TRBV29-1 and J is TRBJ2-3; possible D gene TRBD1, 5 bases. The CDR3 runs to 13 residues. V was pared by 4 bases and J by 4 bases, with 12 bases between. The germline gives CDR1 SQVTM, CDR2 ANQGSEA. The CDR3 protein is CSVGWTRPDTQYF. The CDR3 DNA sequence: TGCAGCGTTGGATGGACAAGGCCAGATACGCAGTATTTT.

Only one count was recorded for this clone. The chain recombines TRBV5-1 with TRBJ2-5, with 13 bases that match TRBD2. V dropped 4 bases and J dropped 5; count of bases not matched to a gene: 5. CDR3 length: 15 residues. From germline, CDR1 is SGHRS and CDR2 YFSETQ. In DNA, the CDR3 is TGCGCCAGCAGCATCGGACTAGCGGGAGCTGAGACCCAGTACTTC. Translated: CASSIGLAGAETQYF.

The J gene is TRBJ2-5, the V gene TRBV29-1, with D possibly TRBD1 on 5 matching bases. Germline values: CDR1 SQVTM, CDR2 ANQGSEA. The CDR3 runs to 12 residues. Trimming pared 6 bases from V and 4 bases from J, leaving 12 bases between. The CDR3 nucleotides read TGCAGCGTGACGGTAGGGGTAGAGACCCAGTACTTC. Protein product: CSVTVGVETQYF.

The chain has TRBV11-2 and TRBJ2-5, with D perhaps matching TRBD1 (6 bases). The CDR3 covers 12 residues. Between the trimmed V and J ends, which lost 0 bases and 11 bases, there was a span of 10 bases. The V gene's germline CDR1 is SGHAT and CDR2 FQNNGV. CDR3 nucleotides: TGTGCCAGCAGCTTAGAGGGTCAGGGGCAGTACTTC. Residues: CASSLEGQGQYF. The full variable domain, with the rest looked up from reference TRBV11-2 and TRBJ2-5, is EAGVAQSPRYKIIEKRQSVAFWCNPISGHATLYWYQQILGQGPKLLIQFQNNGVVDDSQLPKDRFSAERLKGVDSTLKIQPAKLEDSAVYLCASSLEGQGQYFGPGTRLLVL.

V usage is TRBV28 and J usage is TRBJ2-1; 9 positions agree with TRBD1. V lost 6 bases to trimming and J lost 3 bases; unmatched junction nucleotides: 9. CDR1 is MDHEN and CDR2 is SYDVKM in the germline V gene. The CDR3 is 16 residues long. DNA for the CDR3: TGTGCCAGCAGCAGTCCGACAGGGGGGGTCTACAATGAGCAGTTCTTC. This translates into CASSSPTGGVYNEQFF.

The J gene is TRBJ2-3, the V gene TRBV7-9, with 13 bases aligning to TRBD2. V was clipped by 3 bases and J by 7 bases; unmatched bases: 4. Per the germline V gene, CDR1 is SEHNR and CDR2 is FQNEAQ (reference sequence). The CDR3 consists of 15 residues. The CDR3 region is CASSFTSGRANTQYF. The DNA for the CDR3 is TGTGCCAGCAGCTTTACTAGCGGGAGGGCGAATACGCAGTATTTT.

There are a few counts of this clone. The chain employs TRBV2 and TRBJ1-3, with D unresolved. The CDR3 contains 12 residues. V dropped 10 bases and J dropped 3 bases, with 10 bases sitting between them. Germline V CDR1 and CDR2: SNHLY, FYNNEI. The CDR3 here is CATEEIGNTIYF. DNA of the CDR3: TGTGCCACCGAAGAGATTGGAAACACCATATATTTT.

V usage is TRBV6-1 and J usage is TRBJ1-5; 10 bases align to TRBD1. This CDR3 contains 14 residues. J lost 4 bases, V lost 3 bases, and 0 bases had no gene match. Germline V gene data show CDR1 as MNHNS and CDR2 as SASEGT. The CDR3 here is CASSEGQGNQPQHF. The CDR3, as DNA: TGTGCCAGCAGTGAGGGACAGGGGAATCAGCCCCAGCATTTT.

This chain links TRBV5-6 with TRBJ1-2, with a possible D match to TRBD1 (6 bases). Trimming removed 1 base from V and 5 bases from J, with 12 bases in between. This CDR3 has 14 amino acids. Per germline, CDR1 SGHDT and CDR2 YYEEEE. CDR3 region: CASSLRWTVYGYTF. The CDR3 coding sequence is TGTGCCAGCAGCTTGCGTTGGACAGTATATGGCTACACCTTC.

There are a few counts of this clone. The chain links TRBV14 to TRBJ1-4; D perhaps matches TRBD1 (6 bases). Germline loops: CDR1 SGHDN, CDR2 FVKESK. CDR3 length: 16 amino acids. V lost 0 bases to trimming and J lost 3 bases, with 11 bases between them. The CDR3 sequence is CASSQDEGVANEKLFF. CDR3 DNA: TGTGCCAGCAGCCAAGACGAGGGGGTCGCTAATGAAAAACTGTTTTTT.

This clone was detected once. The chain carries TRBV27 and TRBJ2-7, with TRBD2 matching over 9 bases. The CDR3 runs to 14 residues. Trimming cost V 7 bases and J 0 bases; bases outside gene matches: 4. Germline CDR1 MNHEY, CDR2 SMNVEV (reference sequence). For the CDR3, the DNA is TGTGCCAGCAAAAGCGGGAGGAACTCCTACGAGCAGTACTTC. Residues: CASKSGRNSYEQYF.

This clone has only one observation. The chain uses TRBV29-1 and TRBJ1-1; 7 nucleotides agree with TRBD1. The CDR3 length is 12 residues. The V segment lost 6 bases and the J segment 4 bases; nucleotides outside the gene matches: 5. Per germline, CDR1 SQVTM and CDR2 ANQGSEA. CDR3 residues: CSVGTDLTEAFF. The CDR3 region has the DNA TGCAGCGTGGGGACAGATCTCACTGAAGCTTTCTTT.

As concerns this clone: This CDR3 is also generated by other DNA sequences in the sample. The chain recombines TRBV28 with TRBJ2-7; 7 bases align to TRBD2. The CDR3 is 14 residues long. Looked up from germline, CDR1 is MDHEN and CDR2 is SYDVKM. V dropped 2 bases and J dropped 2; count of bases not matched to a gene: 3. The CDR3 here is CASSLSGETYEQYF. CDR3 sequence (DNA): TGTGCCAGCAGTTTAAGCGGGGAAACCTACGAGCAGTACTTC.